The 19 T cell receptor beta chains in this list originate from one sample, sequenced in a study of response to subunit inactivated influenza vaccine. TCRdb itself ran the RT-PCR reads through MiXCR, one entry per CDR3 protein. The sample lists over 800,000 distinct CDR3 sequences; 21% were seen once. The source material was PBMCs from blood, sampled 4 to 6 days after vaccination. The receptors come from a man aged 50 to 59 who received an inactivated influenza vaccine.

This clonotype turned up a few times. The V call is TRBV4-3, the J call TRBJ2-3, with 8 bases matching TRBD2. Germline values: CDR1 LGHNA, CDR2 YSLEER. The ends lost 0 bases at V and 0 bases at J; junction bases unmatched: 8. The CDR3 consists of 18 residues. CDR3 loop: CASSQDQGSGASTDTQYF. CDR3 bases: TGCGCCAGCAGCCAAGATCAAGGTAGCGGGGCTAGCACAGATACGCAGTATTTT.

The V and J genes are TRBV21-1 and TRBJ2-7; the listed D gene, TRBD1, was not tested against the DNA. TRBV21-1 is marked as a pseudogene. The CDR3 consists of 16 residues. In nucleotides, the CDR3 is TGTGCCAGCAGCAAAGCAGGACAGGGATTTTCCAACGAGCAGTACTTC. It yields the protein CASSKAGQGFSNEQYF.

This chain links TRBV20-1 with TRBJ1-2, with D maybe TRBD1 (5 bases). CDR1 is DFQATT, CDR2 SNEGSKA, per germline (reference sequence). With 0 bases removed from V and 4 bases from J, the gap between germline ends came to 12 bases. The CDR3 consists of 14 residues. The CDR3 nucleotides read TGCAGTGCTAGAGATCACGGGGGAGGCTATGGCTACACCTTC. Encoded protein: CSARDHGGGYGYTF.

This clonotype was seen more than once but under ten times. The gene calls are TRBV6-5 and TRBJ1-5; D gene uncertain. Trimming stripped 4 bases from V and 0 bases from J, with 7 bases between. The CDR3 extends over 14 amino acids. CDR1 MNHEY and CDR2 SVGAGI come from the germline V gene. CDR3 DNA: TGTGCCAGCAGTTCTAGCTATAGCAATCAGCCCCAGCATTTT. It translates to CASSSSYSNQPQHF.

This clonotype was seen a few times. The V and J genes are TRBV5-1 and TRBJ1-1; D remains unclear. This CDR3 contains 12 residues. Germline lookup yields CDR1 SGHRS and CDR2 YFSETQ. With 4 bases removed from V and 11 bases from J, the gap between germline ends came to 15 bases. The DNA of the CDR3 is TGCGCCAGCAGCCCCGGGGATTCGGGGGCTTTCTTT. As protein: CASSPGDSGAFF.

This clonotype turned up a few times. J is TRBJ1-1 and V is TRBV7-3; TRBD1 matches 8 bases. CDR1 and CDR2 (germline): SGHTA, FQGTGA. This CDR3 spans 14 amino acids. J lost 3 bases, V lost 5 bases, and 5 bases had no gene match. The DNA for the CDR3 is TGTGCCAGCAGCCCCGGACAGGGCGACACTGAAGCTTTCTTT. As protein: CASSPGQGDTEAFF.

The J gene is TRBJ2-2, the V gene TRBV4-1; D is unclear. The CDR3 covers 14 residues. V lost 0 bases, J lost 5 bases, and 7 bases lay in between. Germline CDR1 and CDR2: MGHRA and YSYEKL. CDR3 amino acids: CASSQEIATGELFF. The DNA of the CDR3 is TGCGCCAGCAGCCAAGAGATAGCTACCGGGGAGCTGTTTTTT.

This clonotype was detected ten times or more. This chain joins TRBV20-1 and TRBJ2-7, with D tentatively TRBD2 (6 bases). The CDR3 totals 14 residues. CDR1 is DFQATT and CDR2 is SNEGSKA in the germline V gene (reference sequence). Trimming removed 1 base from V and 2 bases from J, with 12 bases in between. The CDR3 is CSARGRLVAYEQYF. For the CDR3, the DNA is TGCAGTGCTAGAGGAAGACTAGTTGCCTACGAGCAGTACTTC.

The rearrangement joins TRBV18 to TRBJ2-1; D is unresolved. The V and J ends lost 2 bases and 5 bases respectively, with 10 bases between them. The CDR3 contains 14 residues. CDR1 and CDR2 (germline): KGHSH, LQKENI. The CDR3, as DNA: TGTGCCAGCTCACCAACCAGGACCCACAATGAGCAGTTCTTC. Its protein product is CASSPTRTHNEQFF.

The rearrangement joins TRBV7-9 to TRBJ2-7; 10 positions match TRBD1. V dropped 5 bases and J dropped 5; count of bases not matched to a gene: 12. This CDR3 contains 16 residues. The germline CDR1 and CDR2 sequences are SEHNR and FQNEAQ (reference sequence). DNA of the CDR3: TGTGCCAGCAGCCCTAGGCCGGGACAGGGGTGGCACGAGCAGTACTTC. Residues: CASSPRPGQGWHEQYF.

The chain has TRBV7-9 and TRBJ2-1; no firm D call. The V end lost 5 bases, the J end lost 6 bases, and 11 bases lay between the germline ends. CDR3 length: 13 residues. Germline loops: CDR1 SEHNR, CDR2 FQNEAQ (reference sequence). The CDR3 loop is CASSAGVGNEQFF. CDR3 DNA: TGTGCCAGCAGCGCCGGAGTGGGCAATGAGCAGTTCTTC.

This clonotype came up a few times. This chain uses TRBV20-1 with TRBJ2-1; possibly TRBD2 for D (5 bases). Trimming removed 3 bases at V and 10 bases at J, with 10 bases between. Germline-derived CDR1 and CDR2 are DFQATT and SNEGSKA (reference sequence). The CDR3 runs to 11 residues. The CDR3 is CSASRSGEQFF. The CDR3 region has the DNA TGCAGTGCTAGTAGGTCGGGGGAGCAGTTCTTC.

This chain joins TRBV4-3 and TRBJ2-1, with 7 bases matching TRBD1. The germline CDR1 and CDR2 sequences are LGHNA and YSLEER. The CDR3 loop spans 16 amino acids. The J segment lost 4 bases and the V segment lost 1 base, leaving 7 bases of the junction unmatched. CDR3 sequence reads: CASSQVGQRPYNEQFF. The CDR3 DNA reads as TGCGCCAGCAGCCAAGTGGGACAGCGGCCTTACAATGAGCAGTTCTTC.

This clonotype was detected a few times. This sequence joins TRBV10-3 and TRBJ2-2; possible D gene TRBD2, 5 bases. CDR1 is ENHRY and CDR2 is SYGVKD in the germline V gene. Trimming took off 6 bases at V and 6 bases at J, with 14 bases between the two ends. This CDR3 contains 14 residues. This CDR3 reads CAISSAPDSGELFF. In nucleotides, the CDR3 is TGTGCCATCAGCTCAGCTCCGGACTCCGGGGAGCTGTTTTTT.

This chain uses TRBV4-1 with TRBJ1-1; TRBD1 is a possible D gene (5 bases). CDR1 and CDR2 (germline): MGHRA, YSYEKL. V shed 5 bases and J shed 7 bases, with 23 bases lying between them. This CDR3 is 16 amino acids long. The CDR3 bases are TGCGCCAGCAGCTCCCAGGGCCCAAGGGCGGACAATGAAGCTTTCTTT. Protein sequence: CASSSQGPRADNEAFF.

In its sample, this clonotype was seen a few times. This rearrangement joins TRBV7-8 to TRBJ1-4; TRBD1 matches at 7 bases. Germline V gene data show CDR1 as SGHVS and CDR2 as FQNEAQ. The length of the CDR3 is 15 residues. The J segment lost 3 bases and the V segment lost 5 bases, leaving 6 bases of the junction unmatched. CDR3 amino acids: CASSTIQGSNEKLFF. The CDR3 coding sequence is TGTGCCAGCAGCACTATACAGGGGTCTAATGAAAAACTGTTTTTT.

The chain links TRBV20-1 to TRBJ2-7, with D tentatively TRBD1 or TRBD2 (5 bases each). Germline V gives CDR1 DFQATT, CDR2 SNEGSKA (reference sequence). This CDR3 is built from 13 residues. CDR3 loop: CSAPEGSSYEQYF. The CDR3, as DNA: TGCAGCGCGCCCGAGGGGAGCTCCTACGAGCAGTACTTC.

The gene calls are TRBV11-1 and TRBJ2-5; the D gene is possibly TRBD1 (6 bases). Germline loops: CDR1 SGHAT, CDR2 FQDESV (reference sequence). V lost 5 bases and J lost 0, with 19 bases in between. This CDR3 is built from 17 residues. This CDR3 reads CASSPSAAGADQETQYF. In DNA form, the CDR3 reads TGTGCCAGCAGCCCGAGCGCGGCAGGGGCCGACCAAGAGACCCAGTACTTC.

The chain has TRBV20-1 and TRBJ2-5; TRBD2 matches 11 bases. V shed 2 bases, J shed 1 base, and the junction held 12 bases outside the gene matches. The CDR3 has 18 residues. The germline V gene has CDR1 DFQATT and CDR2 SNEGSKA (reference sequence). The CDR3 protein is CSARPGTVSGRAQETQYF. The CDR3 DNA sequence: TGCAGTGCTAGACCCGGGACAGTTAGCGGGAGGGCCCAAGAGACCCAGTACTTC.